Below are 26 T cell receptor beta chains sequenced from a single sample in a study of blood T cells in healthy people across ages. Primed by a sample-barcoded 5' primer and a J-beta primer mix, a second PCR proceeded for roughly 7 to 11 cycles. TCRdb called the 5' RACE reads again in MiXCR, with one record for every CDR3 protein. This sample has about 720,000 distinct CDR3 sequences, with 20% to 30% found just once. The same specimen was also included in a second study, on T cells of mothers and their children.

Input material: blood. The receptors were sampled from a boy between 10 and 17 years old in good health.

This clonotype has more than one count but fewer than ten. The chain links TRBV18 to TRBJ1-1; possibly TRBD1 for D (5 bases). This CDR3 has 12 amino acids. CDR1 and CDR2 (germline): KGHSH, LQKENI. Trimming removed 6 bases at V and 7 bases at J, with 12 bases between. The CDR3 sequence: CASSPLDNEAFF. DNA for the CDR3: TGTGCCAGCTCTCCTTTGGACAATGAAGCTTTCTTT.

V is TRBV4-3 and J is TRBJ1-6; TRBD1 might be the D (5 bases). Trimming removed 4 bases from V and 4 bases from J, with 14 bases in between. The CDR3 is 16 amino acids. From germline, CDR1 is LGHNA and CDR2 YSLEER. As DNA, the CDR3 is TGCGCCAGCAGCCGAGATGGGTGGGGGTATAATTCACCCCTCCACTTT. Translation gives CASSRDGWGYNSPLHF.

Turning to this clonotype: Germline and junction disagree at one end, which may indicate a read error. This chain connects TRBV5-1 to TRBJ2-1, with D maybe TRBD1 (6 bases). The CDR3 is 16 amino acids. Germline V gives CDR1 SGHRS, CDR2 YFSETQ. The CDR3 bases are TGCGCCAGCAACTTGGAACAGGGAAGCTCCTACAATGAGCAGTTCTTC. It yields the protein CASNLEQGSSYNEQFF. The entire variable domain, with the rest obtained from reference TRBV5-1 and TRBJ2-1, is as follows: KAGVTQTPRYLIKTRGQQVTLSCSPISGHRSVSWYQQTPGQGLQFLFEYFSETQRNKGNFPGRFSGRQFSNSRSEMNVSTLELGDSALYLCASNLEQGSSYNEQFFGPGTRLTVL.

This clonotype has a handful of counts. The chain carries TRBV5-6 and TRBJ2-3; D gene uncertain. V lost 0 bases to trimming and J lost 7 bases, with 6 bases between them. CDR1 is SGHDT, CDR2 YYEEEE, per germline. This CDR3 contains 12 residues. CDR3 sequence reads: CASSLAGYTQYF. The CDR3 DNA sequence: TGTGCCAGCAGCTTGGCCGGGTATACGCAGTATTTT.

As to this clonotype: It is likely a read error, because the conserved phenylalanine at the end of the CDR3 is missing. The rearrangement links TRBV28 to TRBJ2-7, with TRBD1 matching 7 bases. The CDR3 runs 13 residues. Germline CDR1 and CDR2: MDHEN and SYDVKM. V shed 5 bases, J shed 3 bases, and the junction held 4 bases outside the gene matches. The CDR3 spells CASSMGQIYEQYS. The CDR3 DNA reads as TGTGCCAGCAGTATGGGACAGATCTACGAGCAGTACTCC.

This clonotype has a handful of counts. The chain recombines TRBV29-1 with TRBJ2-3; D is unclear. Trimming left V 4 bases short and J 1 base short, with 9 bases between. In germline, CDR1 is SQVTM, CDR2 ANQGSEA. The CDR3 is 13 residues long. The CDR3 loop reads CSVVHRGTDTQYF. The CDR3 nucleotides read TGCAGCGTTGTGCACAGAGGCACAGATACGCAGTATTTT.

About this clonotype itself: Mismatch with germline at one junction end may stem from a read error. The CDR3 reads CASSLDTLGEKLFF. DNA of the CDR3: TGTGCCAGCAGCTTAGACACCCTGGGGGAAAAACTGTTTTTT. This chain joins TRBV12-3 or TRBV12-4 and TRBJ1-4; D is uncertain. CDR3 length: 14 residues.

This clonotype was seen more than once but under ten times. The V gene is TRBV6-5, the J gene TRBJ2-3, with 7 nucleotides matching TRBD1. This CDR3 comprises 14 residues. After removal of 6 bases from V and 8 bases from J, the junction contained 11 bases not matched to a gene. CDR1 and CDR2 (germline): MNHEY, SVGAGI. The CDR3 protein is CASSHGTAKCTQYF. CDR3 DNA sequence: TGTGCCAGCAGCCACGGGACAGCCAAGTGTACGCAGTATTTT.

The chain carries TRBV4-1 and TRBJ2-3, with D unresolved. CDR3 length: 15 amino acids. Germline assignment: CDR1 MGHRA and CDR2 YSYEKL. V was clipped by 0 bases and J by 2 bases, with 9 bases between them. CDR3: CASSQEARITDTQYF. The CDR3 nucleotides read TGCGCCAGCAGCCAAGAGGCACGGATCACAGATACGCAGTATTTT.

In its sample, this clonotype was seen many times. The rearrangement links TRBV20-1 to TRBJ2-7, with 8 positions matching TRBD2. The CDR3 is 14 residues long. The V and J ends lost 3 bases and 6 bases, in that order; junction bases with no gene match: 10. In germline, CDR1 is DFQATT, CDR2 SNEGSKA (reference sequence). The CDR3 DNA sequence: TGCAGTGCTAGTCGGCGAGCGGGAGTTTCCGAGCAGTACTTC. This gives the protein CSASRRAGVSEQYF.

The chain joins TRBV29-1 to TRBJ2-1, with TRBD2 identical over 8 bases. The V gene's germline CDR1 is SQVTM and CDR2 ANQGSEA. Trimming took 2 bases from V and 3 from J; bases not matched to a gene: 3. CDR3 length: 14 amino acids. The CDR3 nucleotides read TGCAGCGTTGAAAGGCGGGGGGACTACAATGAGCAGTTCTTC. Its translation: CSVERRGDYNEQFF.

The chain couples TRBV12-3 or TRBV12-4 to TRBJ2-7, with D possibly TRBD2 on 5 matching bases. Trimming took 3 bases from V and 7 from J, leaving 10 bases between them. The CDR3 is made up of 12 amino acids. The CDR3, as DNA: TGTGCCAGCAGTTTCCGTCGGGAAGAGCAGTACTTC. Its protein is CASSFRREEQYF.

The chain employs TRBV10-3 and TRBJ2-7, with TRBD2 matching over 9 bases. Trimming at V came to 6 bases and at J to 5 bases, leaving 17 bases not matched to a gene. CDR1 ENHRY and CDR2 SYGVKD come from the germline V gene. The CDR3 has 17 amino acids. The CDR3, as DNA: TGTGCCATCAGCGGGTTAGCGGGAGACAAACCGGTCGACGAGCAGTACTTC. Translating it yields CAISGLAGDKPVDEQYF.

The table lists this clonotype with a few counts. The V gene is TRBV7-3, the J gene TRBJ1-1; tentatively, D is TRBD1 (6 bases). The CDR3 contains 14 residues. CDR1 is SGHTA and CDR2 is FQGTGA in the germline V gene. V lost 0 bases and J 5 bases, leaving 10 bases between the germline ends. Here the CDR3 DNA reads TGTGCCAGCAGCTTAACTGGGGGGCGGACTGAAGCTTTCTTT. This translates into CASSLTGGRTEAFF.

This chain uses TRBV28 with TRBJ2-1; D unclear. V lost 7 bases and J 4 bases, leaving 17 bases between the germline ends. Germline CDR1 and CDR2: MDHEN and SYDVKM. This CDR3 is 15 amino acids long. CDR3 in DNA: TGTGCCAGCAAGCTATGGGGTGATGGATACAATGAGCAGTTCTTC. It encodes CASKLWGDGYNEQFF.

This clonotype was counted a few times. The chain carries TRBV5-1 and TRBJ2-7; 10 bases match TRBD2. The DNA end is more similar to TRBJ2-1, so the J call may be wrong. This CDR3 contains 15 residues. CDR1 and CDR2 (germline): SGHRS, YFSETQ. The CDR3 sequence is CASSSPLAGVNEQFF. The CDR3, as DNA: TGCGCCAGCAGCTCGCCCCTAGCGGGAGTAAATGAGCAGTTCTTC.

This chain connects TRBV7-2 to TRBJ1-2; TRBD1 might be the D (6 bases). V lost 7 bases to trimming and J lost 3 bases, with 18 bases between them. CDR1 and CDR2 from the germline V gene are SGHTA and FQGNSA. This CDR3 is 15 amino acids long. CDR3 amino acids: CASNSPPDRYYGYTF. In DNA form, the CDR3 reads TGTGCCAGCAACTCTCCCCCGGACAGATACTATGGCTACACCTTC. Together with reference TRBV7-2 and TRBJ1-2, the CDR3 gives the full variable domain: GAGVSQSPSNKVTEKGKDVELRCDPISGHTALYWYRQSLGQGLEFLIYFQGNSAPDKSGLPSDRFSAERTGGSVSTLTIQRTQQEDSAVYLCASNSPPDRYYGYTFGSGTRLTVV.

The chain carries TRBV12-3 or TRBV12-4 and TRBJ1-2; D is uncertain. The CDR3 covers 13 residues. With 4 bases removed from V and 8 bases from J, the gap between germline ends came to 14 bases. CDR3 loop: CASSSPGWWGYTF. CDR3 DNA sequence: TGTGCCAGCAGTTCACCGGGATGGTGGGGCTACACCTTC.

CDR3 nucleotides: TGTGCCAGCAGCGTAGGACAGGGCTACGGGAATGAGCAGTTCTTC. Translating it yields CASSVGQGYGNEQFF. V is TRBV7-3 and J is TRBJ2-1; TRBD1 matches 8 bases. The CDR3 spans 15 residues. Germline V lookup: CDR1 SGHTA, CDR2 FQGTGA. The V segment lost 5 bases and the J segment 7 bases; nucleotides outside the gene matches: 10.

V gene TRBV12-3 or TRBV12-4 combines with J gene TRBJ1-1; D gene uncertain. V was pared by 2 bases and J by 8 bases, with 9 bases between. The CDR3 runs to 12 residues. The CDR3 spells CASSLPDWEAFF. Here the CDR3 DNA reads TGTGCCAGCAGTTTACCTGACTGGGAAGCTTTCTTT.

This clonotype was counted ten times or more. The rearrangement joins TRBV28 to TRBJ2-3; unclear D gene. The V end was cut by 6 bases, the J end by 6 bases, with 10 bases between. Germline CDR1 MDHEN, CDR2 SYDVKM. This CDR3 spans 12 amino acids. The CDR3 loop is CASSSPPDTQYF. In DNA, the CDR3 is TGTGCCAGCAGCTCTCCTCCCGATACGCAGTATTTT.

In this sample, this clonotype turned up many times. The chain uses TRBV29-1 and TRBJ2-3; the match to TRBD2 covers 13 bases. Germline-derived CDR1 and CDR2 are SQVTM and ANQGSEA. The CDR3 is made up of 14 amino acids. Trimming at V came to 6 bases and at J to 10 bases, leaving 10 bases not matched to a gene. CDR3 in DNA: TGCAGCGTGGCACTAGCGGGAGGGCCTCTCCCGCAGTATTTT. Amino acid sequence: CSVALAGGPLPQYF.

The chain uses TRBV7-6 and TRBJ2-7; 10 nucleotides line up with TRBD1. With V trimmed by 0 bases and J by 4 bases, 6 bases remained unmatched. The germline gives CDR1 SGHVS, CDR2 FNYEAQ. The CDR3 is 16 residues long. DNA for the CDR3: TGTGCCAGCAGCTTAGCGCAGGGGACAGGGGTATACGAGCAGTACTTC. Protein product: CASSLAQGTGVYEQYF.

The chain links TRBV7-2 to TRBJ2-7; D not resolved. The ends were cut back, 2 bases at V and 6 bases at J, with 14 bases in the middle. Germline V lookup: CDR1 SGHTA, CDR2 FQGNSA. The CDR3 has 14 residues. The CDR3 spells CASSLNHGVGEQYF. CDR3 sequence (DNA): TGTGCCAGCAGCTTAAATCATGGAGTCGGCGAGCAGTACTTC.

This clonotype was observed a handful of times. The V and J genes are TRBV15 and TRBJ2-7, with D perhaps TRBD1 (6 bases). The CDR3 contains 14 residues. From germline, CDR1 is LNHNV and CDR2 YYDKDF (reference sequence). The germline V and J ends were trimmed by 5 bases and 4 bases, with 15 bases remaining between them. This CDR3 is CATSGGRGGYEQYF. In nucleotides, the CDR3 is TGTGCCACCAGCGGCGGCAGGGGTGGGTACGAGCAGTACTTC.

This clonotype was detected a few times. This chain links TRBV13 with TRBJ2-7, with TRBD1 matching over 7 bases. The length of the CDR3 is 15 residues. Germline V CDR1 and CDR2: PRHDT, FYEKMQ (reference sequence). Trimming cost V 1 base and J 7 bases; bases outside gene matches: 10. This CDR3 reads CASSLVQGEQREQYF. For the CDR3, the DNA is TGTGCCAGCAGCTTAGTCCAGGGGGAGCAAAGGGAGCAGTACTTC.